These 5 T cell receptor beta chains came from one sample sequenced in a study of T cells after yellow fever vaccination. In TCRdb, the 5' RACE reads were re-called with MiXCR into one record per CDR3 protein. The table records fewer than 350,000 distinct CDR3 sequences, 3.5% to 5% of them present only once. This material consisted of PBMCs, taken 15 days after the yellow fever booster vaccination. These receptors all come from a young man who received the YFV17D yellow fever vaccine.

At least ten counts were recorded for this clonotype. The V gene is TRBV7-6, the J gene TRBJ2-3, with TRBD2 identical over 8 bases. Trimming cost V 5 bases and J 11 bases; bases outside gene matches: 12. CDR3 length equals 14 residues. The germline V gene encodes CDR1 SGHVS and CDR2 FNYEAQ. The CDR3 reads CASSPLGSGVGQYF. The CDR3 nucleotides are TGTGCCAGCAGCCCCTTGGGTAGCGGGGTTGGGCAGTATTTT. Complete variable domain (other parts from reference TRBV7-6 and TRBJ2-3): GAGVSQSPRYKVTKRGQDVALRCDPISGHVSLYWYRQALGQGPEFLTYFNYEAQQDKSGLPNDRFSAERPEGSISTLTIQRTEQRDSAMYRCASSPLGSGVGQYFGPGTRLTVL.

In this sample, this clonotype turned up many times. The gene calls are TRBV5-1 and TRBJ1-1; D may be TRBD1 (5 bases). Germline V gene data show CDR1 as SGHRS and CDR2 as YFSETQ. The CDR3 is 16 residues long. Between the trimmed V and J ends, which lost 4 bases and 0 bases, there was a span of 16 bases. The CDR3 bases are TGCGCCAGCAGCCTGGGGACCGGGTCGATGAACACTGAAGCTTTCTTT. Protein product: CASSLGTGSMNTEAFF.

This chain links TRBV18 with TRBJ1-1; D uncertain. Germline V lookup: CDR1 KGHSH, CDR2 LQKENI. There are 12 residues in the CDR3. V was trimmed by 3 bases and J by 4 bases, leaving 6 bases between them. The CDR3 loop is CASSPVTTEAFF. CDR3 in DNA: TGTGCCAGCTCACCCGTCACCACTGAAGCTTTCTTT.

This clonotype was seen repeatedly, ten times or more. V usage is TRBV20-1 and J usage is TRBJ2-4; D not resolved. The germline V and J ends were trimmed by 3 bases and 0 bases, with 6 bases remaining between them. There are 13 residues in the CDR3. CDR1 DFQATT and CDR2 SNEGSKA come from the germline V gene (reference sequence). As DNA, the CDR3 is TGCAGTGCTAGCGTTCTAGCCAAAAACATTCAGTACTTC. It yields the protein CSASVLAKNIQYF.

This clonotype was counted many times. This chain connects TRBV4-3 to TRBJ1-4; D is ambiguous. CDR1 and CDR2 from the germline V gene are LGHNA and YSLEER. The CDR3 contains 14 residues. The V end was cut by 2 bases, the J end by 7 bases, with 11 bases between. The CDR3 nucleotides are TGCGCCAGCAGCCAACTCATTCGAGCTGAAAAACTGTTTTTT. Its protein is CASSQLIRAEKLFF.